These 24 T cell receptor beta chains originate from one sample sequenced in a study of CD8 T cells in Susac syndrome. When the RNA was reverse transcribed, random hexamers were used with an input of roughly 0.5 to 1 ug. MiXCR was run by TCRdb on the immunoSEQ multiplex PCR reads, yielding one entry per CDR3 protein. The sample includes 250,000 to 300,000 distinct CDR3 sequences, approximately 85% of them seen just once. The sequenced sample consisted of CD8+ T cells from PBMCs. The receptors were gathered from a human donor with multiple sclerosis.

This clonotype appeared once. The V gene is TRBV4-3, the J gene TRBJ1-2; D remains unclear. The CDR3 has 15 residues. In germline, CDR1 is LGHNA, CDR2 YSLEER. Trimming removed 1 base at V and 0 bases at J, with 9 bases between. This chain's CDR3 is CASSQGRSTNYGYTF. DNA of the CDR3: TGCGCCAGCAGCCAAGGGCGCAGTACTAACTATGGCTACACCTTC.

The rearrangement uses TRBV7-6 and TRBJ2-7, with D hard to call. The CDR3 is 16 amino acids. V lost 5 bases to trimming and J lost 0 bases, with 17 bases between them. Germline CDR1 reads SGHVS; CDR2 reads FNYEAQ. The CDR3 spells CASSNPPIADSYEQYF. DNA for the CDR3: TGTGCCAGCAGCAACCCCCCGATTGCCGACTCCTACGAGCAGTACTTC. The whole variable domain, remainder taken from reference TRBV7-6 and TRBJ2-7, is GAGVSQSPRYKVTKRGQDVALRCDPISGHVSLYWYRQALGQGPEFLTYFNYEAQQDKSGLPNDRFSAERPEGSISTLTIQRTEQRDSAMYRCASSNPPIADSYEQYFGPGTRLTVT.

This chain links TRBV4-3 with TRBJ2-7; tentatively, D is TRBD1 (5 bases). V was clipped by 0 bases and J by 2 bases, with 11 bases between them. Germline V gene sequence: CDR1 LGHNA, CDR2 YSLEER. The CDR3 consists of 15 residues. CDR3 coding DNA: TGCGCCAGCAGCCAAGATCAGGGCATCGCCTACGAGCAGTACTTC. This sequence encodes CASSQDQGIAYEQYF.

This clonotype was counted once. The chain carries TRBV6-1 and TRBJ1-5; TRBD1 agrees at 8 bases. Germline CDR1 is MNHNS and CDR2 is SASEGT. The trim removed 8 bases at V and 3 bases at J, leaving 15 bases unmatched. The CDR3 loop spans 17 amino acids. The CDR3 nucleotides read TGTGCCAGCCGCAATTCGATAGTGGACAGGGCCAATCAGCCCCAGCATTTT. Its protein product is CASRNSIVDRANQPQHF.

CDR3 residues: CATSRTGYNEQFF. CDR3 in DNA: TGCGCCACCTCGAGGACAGGATACAATGAGCAGTTCTTC. The V and J genes are TRBV10-2 and TRBJ2-1; 7 nucleotides line up with TRBD1. The CDR3 sequence is 13 residues long. V was pared by 10 bases and J by 4 bases, with 7 bases of the junction left unmatched. Looked up from germline, CDR1 is WSHSY and CDR2 is SAAADI.

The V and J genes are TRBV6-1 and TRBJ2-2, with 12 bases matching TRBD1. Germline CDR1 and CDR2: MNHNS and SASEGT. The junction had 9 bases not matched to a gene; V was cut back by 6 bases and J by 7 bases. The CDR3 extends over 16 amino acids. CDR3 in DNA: TGTGCCAGCAGCCCATGGGACAGGGGGCTTAGCGGGGAGCTGTTTTTT. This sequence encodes CASSPWDRGLSGELFF.

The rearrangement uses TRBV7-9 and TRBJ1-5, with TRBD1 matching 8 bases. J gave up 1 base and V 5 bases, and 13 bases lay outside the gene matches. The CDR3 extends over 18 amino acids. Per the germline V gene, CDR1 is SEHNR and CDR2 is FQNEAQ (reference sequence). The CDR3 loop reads CASSPDRTGRRSNQPQHF. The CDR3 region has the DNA TGTGCCAGCAGCCCAGACCGGACAGGGAGAAGGAGCAATCAGCCCCAGCATTTT. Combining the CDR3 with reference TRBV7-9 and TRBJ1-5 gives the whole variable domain DTGVSQNPRHKITKRGQNVTFRCDPISEHNRLYWYRQTLGQGPEFLTYFQNEAQLEKSRLLSDRFSAERPKGSFSTLEIQRTEQGDSAMYLCASSPDRTGRRSNQPQHFGDGTRLSIL.

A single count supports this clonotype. CDR3 in DNA: TGTGCCACCAGCAGGCCGCTCAGGGAATGGAATGAGCAGTTCTTC. It specifies CATSRPLREWNEQFF. The chain couples TRBV15 to TRBJ2-1; a weak D match, TRBD1 (5 bases). This CDR3 spans 15 amino acids. Germline V gene data show CDR1 as LNHNV and CDR2 as YYDKDF (reference sequence). V dropped 3 bases and J dropped 7 bases, with 16 bases sitting between them.

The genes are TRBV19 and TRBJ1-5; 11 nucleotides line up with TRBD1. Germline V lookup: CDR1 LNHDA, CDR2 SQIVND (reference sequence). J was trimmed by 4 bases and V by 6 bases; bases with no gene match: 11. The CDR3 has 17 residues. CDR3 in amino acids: CASSQDRGLKTNQPQHF. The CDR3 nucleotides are TGTGCCAGTAGCCAGGACAGGGGGCTGAAAACTAATCAGCCCCAGCATTTT.

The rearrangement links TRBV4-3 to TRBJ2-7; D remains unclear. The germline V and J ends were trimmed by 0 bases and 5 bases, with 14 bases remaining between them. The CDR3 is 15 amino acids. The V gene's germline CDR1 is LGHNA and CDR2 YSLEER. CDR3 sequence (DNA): TGCGCCAGCAGCCAAGATTTCCAGGATCACAACGAGCAGTACTTC. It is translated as CASSQDFQDHNEQYF.

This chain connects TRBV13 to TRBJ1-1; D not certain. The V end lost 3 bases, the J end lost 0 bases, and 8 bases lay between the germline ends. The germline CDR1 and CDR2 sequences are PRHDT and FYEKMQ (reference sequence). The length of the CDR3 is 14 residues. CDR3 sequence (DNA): TGTGCCAGCAGCTTCTCCAACATGAACACTGAAGCTTTCTTT. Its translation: CASSFSNMNTEAFF.

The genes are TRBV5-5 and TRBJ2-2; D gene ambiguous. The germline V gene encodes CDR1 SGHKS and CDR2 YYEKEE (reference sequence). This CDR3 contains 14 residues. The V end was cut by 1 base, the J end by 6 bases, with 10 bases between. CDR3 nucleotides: TGTGCCAGCAGCTTGTGGGGTTTCCCCGGGGAGCTGTTTTTT. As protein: CASSLWGFPGELFF.

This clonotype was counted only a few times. CDR3 sequence (DNA): TGTGCCAGCAGCTTAGTGACTAGCGGGTCAGCGCAGTTCTTC. It encodes CASSLVTSGSAQFF. V usage is TRBV7-2 and J usage is TRBJ2-1; 10 positions agree with TRBD2. The CDR3 is 14 residues long. V was clipped by 1 base and J by 12 bases; unmatched bases: 6. Germline values: CDR1 SGHTA, CDR2 FQGNSA.

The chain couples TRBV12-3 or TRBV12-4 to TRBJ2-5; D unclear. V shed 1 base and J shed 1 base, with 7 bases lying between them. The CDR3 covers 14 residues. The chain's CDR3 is CASSLVGPQETQYF. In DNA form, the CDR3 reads TGTGCCAGCAGTTTAGTTGGACCCCAAGAGACCCAGTACTTC.

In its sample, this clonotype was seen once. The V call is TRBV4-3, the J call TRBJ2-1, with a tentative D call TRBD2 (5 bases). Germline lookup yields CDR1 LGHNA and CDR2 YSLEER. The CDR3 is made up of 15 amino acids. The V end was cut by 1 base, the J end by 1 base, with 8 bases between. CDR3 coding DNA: TGCGCCAGCAGCCAAGCGGGATGGTCCTACAATGAGCAGTTCTTC. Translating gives CASSQAGWSYNEQFF.

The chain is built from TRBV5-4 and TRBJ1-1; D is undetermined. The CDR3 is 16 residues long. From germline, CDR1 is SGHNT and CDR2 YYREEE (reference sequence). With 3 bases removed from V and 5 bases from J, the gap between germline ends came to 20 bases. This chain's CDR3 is CASSSVVRRFGTEAFF. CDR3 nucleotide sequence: TGTGCCAGCAGCTCTGTCGTGAGGCGGTTCGGTACTGAAGCTTTCTTT.

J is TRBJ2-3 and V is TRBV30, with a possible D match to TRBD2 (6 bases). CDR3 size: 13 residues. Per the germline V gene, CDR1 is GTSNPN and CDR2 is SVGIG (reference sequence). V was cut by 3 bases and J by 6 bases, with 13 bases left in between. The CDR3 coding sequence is TGTGCCTGGAGATCGGAGGCGGGGGATACGCAGTATTTT. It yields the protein CAWRSEAGDTQYF.

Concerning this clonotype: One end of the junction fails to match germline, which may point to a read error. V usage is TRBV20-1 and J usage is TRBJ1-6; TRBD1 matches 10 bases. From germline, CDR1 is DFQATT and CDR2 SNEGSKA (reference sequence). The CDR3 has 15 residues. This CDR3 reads CSARVRDRGGSPPHF. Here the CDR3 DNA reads TGCAGTGCTAGGGTTCGGGACAGGGGAGGGTCACCCCCCCACTTT.

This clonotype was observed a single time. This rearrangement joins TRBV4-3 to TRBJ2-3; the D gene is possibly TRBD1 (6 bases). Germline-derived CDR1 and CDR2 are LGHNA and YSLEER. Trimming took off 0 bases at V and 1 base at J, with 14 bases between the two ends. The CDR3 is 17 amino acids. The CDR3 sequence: CASSQEKQGLRTDTQYF. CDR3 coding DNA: TGCGCCAGCAGCCAAGAGAAGCAGGGGCTCCGCACAGATACGCAGTATTTT.

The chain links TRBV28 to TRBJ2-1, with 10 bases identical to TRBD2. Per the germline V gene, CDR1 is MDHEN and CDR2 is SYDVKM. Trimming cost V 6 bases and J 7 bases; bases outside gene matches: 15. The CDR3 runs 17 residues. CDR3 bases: TGTGCCAGCAGCTTCCTAGCGGGAGAGCCAATACATAATGAGCAGTTCTTC. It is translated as CASSFLAGEPIHNEQFF.

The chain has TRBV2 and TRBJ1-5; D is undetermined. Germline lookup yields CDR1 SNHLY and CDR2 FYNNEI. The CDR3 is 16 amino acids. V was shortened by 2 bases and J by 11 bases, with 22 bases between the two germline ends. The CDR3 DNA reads TGTGCCAGCAGTGAATCCGTCACCTTAGTTGCTGTCGCCCAGCATTTT. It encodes CASSESVTLVAVAQHF.

In DNA, the CDR3 is TGTGCCAGCAGCTTGTTGGATCATCCTTATGGCTACACCTTC. Protein: CASSLLDHPYGYTF. This chain links TRBV7-9 with TRBJ1-2, with D uncertain. CDR3 size: 14 residues. V was clipped by 3 bases and J by 5 bases, with 13 bases between them. CDR1 and CDR2 from the germline V gene are SEHNR and FQNEAQ (reference sequence).

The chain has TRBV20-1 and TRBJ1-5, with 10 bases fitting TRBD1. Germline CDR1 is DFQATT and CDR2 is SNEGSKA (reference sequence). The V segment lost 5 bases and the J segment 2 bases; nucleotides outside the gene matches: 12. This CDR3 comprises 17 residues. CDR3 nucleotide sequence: TGCAGTGCTCACCGGGACAGGGGCCTTCGGGGCAATCAGCCCCAGCATTTT. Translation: CSAHRDRGLRGNQPQHF.

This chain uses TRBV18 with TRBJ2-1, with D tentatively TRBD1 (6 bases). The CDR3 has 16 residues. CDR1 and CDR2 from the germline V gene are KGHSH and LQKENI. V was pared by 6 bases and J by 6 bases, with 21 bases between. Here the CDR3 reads CASSPPGGRGSNEQFF. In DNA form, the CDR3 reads TGTGCCAGCTCGCCGCCGGGTGGCAGGGGCAGCAATGAGCAGTTCTTC.